This T cell receptor (beta chain) was obtained from a study of beta chain features in type 1 diabetes. The study's findings and limits: When Type 1 diabetes patients were examined, their TCRB CDR3s proved moderately but significantly shorter in all four CD4+ subsets.

With respect to this clone: Its antigen is undetermined.

As every portion of the isolated RNA was reverse transcribed, the sequencing read expressed TCRB transcripts. The protocol was immunoSEQ multiplex PCR, while the TCRdb copy is restricted to in-frame clones and leaves out a portion. This table has about 340,000 clones, about a tenth appearing once. Sequenced sample: central memory CD4+ T cells from blood. The receptor's source is a man aged 30 to 45 with type 1 diabetes.

This CDR3 is CASSQEPARATDTQYF. The CDR3 bases are TGCGCCAGCAGCCAAGAACCCGCTCGGGCCACAGATACGCAGTATTTT. V and J are TRBV4-3 and TRBJ2-3; D ambiguous. V was trimmed by 0 bases and J by 2 bases, leaving 12 bases between them. CDR3 length equals 16 residues. The germline gives CDR1 LGHNA, CDR2 YSLEER.